This T cell receptor beta chain was profiled in a study of control samples from healthy donors and cancer patients. The CDR3 runs to 15 residues. Trimming removed 2 bases from V and 5 bases from J, with 13 bases in between. The V gene's germline CDR1 is MNHEY and CDR2 SMNVEV (reference sequence). Data came from immunoSEQ multiplex PCR; TCRdb stores just in-frame clones and leaves some out. The sample has 180,000 or so clones, 90% to 95% seen once. The source material was blood. V usage is TRBV27 and J usage is TRBJ1-5, with D maybe TRBD1 (6 bases). This receptor was obtained from a woman between 55 and 75 years old in good health. CDR3 in amino acids: CASSLMGGAHQPQHF. The CDR3 region has the DNA TGTGCCAGCAGTTTAATGGGGGGCGCCCATCAGCCCCAGCATTTT.